One sample yielded the 8 T cell receptor beta chains listed below, sequenced in a study of T cells after yellow fever vaccination. TCRdb processed the 5' RACE reads anew with MiXCR; each CDR3 protein has one entry. This table has about 340,000 distinct CDR3 sequences, approximately 13% appearing once. Sequenced here: CD4+ T cells sorted from PBMCs, sampled 15 days after the yellow fever booster vaccination. These receptors were collected from a man younger than 35 who received the YFV17D yellow fever vaccine.

This clonotype was seen only a few times. V gene TRBV20-1 combines with J gene TRBJ2-3; either TRBD1 or TRBD2 may supply D (5 bases each). This CDR3 comprises 14 residues. Trimming shortened V by 0 bases and J by 4 bases, and 11 bases separated the two germline ends. The V gene's germline CDR1 is DFQATT and CDR2 SNEGSKA (reference sequence). The CDR3 loop reads CSARDPRGADTQYF. The CDR3 DNA sequence: TGCAGTGCTAGAGATCCCCGGGGCGCAGATACGCAGTATTTT.

This clonotype showed up just a few times. The CDR3 DNA follows: TGCGCCAGCAGCGAGAACAGGGGGCTGGGCACTGAAGCTTTCTTT. Its translation: CASSENRGLGTEAFF. The V call is TRBV5-1, the J call TRBJ1-1, with 9 bases matching TRBD1. CDR3 length: 15 residues. Germline V CDR1 and CDR2: SGHRS, YFSETQ. Trimming removed 4 bases from V and 4 bases from J; junction bases left unmatched: 8.

This clonotype came up many times. V is TRBV30 and J is TRBJ1-1, with D hard to call. The CDR3 extends over 13 amino acids. Germline V lookup: CDR1 GTSNPN, CDR2 SVGIG (reference sequence). Trimming stripped 0 bases from V and 6 bases from J, with 11 bases between. CDR3 in amino acids: CAWSVESGSEAFF. Written as DNA, the CDR3 is TGTGCCTGGAGTGTTGAATCTGGATCTGAAGCTTTCTTT.

This clonotype was counted many times. The rearrangement joins TRBV12-3 or TRBV12-4 to TRBJ2-1; no definite D call. V lost 6 bases, J lost 7 bases, and 7 bases lay in between. The CDR3 spans 11 residues. DNA for the CDR3: TGTGCCAGCAGAGAGCGAAATGAGCAGTTCTTC. It translates to CASRERNEQFF.

This clonotype was seen a handful of times. This sequence joins TRBV19 and TRBJ2-7, with 7 bases aligning to TRBD1. The CDR3 has 12 residues. CDR1 and CDR2 from the germline V gene are LNHDA and SQIVND (reference sequence). The ends lost 7 bases at V and 3 bases at J; junction bases unmatched: 3. The CDR3 here is CASMGQNYEQYF. The CDR3, as DNA: TGTGCCAGTATGGGACAGAACTACGAGCAGTACTTC.

The V gene is TRBV4-2, the J gene TRBJ1-5, with D maybe TRBD1 (6 bases). This CDR3 has 15 amino acids. Germline lookup yields CDR1 LGHNA and CDR2 YNFKEQ. V lost 4 bases and J lost 0, with 10 bases in between. The CDR3 bases are TGTGCCAGCAGCCTGGACAGTTCTAGCAATCAGCCCCAGCATTTT. Protein sequence: CASSLDSSSNQPQHF.

This clonotype was found a few times. This chain connects TRBV7-8 to TRBJ1-3; D remains ambiguous. V gave up 1 base and J gave up 0 bases, with 10 bases separating them. Germline V gene data show CDR1 as SGHVS and CDR2 as FQNEAQ. The CDR3 covers 16 residues. The DNA for the CDR3 is TGTGCCAGCAGCTTAGGTTGGGTGTTCTCTGGAAACACCATATATTTT. It yields the protein CASSLGWVFSGNTIYF.

This clonotype was counted at least ten times. The chain couples TRBV11-1 to TRBJ2-7, with a tentative D call TRBD1 (5 bases). The germline CDR1 and CDR2 sequences are SGHAT and FQDESV (reference sequence). The V end was cut by 7 bases, the J end by 3 bases, with 16 bases between. The CDR3 has 14 residues. The CDR3 DNA reads TGTGCCAGCAAGTTGGGGCTGTCAAGCTACGAGCAGTACTTC. Its translation: CASKLGLSSYEQYF. The full variable domain, its missing parts supplied by reference TRBV11-1 and TRBJ2-7, is EAEVAQSPRYKITEKSQAVAFWCDPISGHATLYWYRQILGQGPELLVQFQDESVVDDSQLPKDRFSAERLKGVDSTLKIQPAELGDSAMYLCASKLGLSSYEQYFGPGTRLTVT.